The 21 T cell receptor beta chains presented below share a single source sample, sequenced in a study of CD8 T cells in ankylosing spondylitis. Each CDR3 protein is one row after TCRdb ran MiXCR on the 5' RACE reads. Counted here are 200,000 or so distinct CDR3 sequences, under 15% occurring once; the ten biggest clones make up about 11%. Sequencing input: blood, either unsorted or a sorted T cell fraction (not recorded which). The receptor set was obtained from a female donor with ankylosing spondylitis or in good health (not recorded which).

A few counts support this clonotype. The chain links TRBV12-3 or TRBV12-4 to TRBJ2-2; 11 bases are shared with TRBD2. The CDR3 length is 14 residues. V gave up 3 bases and J gave up 6 bases; unmatched junction bases: 0. CDR3 amino acids: CASSLTSGAGELFF. The CDR3 bases are TGTGCCAGCAGTTTGACTAGCGGGGCCGGGGAGCTGTTTTTT.

In its sample, this clonotype was seen many times. The chain links TRBV7-9 to TRBJ1-5; D is uncertain. There are 14 residues in the CDR3. Germline-derived CDR1 and CDR2 are SEHNR and FQNEAQ (reference sequence). V was shortened by 3 bases and J by 1 base, with 7 bases between the two germline ends. The CDR3 sequence is CASSFKGSNQPQHF. In DNA form, the CDR3 reads TGTGCCAGCAGCTTTAAAGGGAGCAATCAGCCCCAGCATTTT.

This clonotype was detected many times. The V call is TRBV20-1, the J call TRBJ2-1, with 12 bases matching TRBD2. This CDR3 has 13 amino acids. The trim removed 8 bases at V and 6 bases at J, leaving 5 bases unmatched. CDR1 and CDR2 from the germline V gene are DFQATT and SNEGSKA (reference sequence). The CDR3 DNA follows: TGCAGTTTATGGACTAGCGGGACCAATGAGCAGTTCTTC. Translated: CSLWTSGTNEQFF.

CDR3 region: CASTPRETQYF. The DNA of the CDR3 is TGTGCCAGCACTCCCCGGGAGACCCAGTACTTC. V usage is TRBV7-9 and J usage is TRBJ2-5; D is uncertain. Germline-derived CDR1 and CDR2 are SEHNR and FQNEAQ (reference sequence). The CDR3 length is 11 residues. Between the trimmed V and J ends, which lost 7 bases and 5 bases, there was a span of 8 bases.

This clonotype has at least ten counts. V gene TRBV5-1 combines with J gene TRBJ2-7; possibly TRBD2 for D (6 bases). The CDR3 runs to 13 residues. V gave up 1 base and J gave up 3 bases, with 8 bases separating them. The germline V gene encodes CDR1 SGHRS and CDR2 YFSETQ. The CDR3 nucleotides read TGCGCCAGCAGCTTGACGGGAGTCTACGAGCAGTACTTC. Its translation: CASSLTGVYEQYF.

This clonotype was observed a handful of times. V usage is TRBV5-1 and J usage is TRBJ2-1, with a possible D match to TRBD1 (5 bases). Germline V CDR1 and CDR2: SGHRS, YFSETQ. The length of the CDR3 is 14 residues. Trimming removed 1 base from V and 6 bases from J, with 11 bases in between. CDR3 sequence reads: CASSLLRQINEQFF. In DNA, the CDR3 is TGCGCCAGCAGCTTGTTACGACAGATCAATGAGCAGTTCTTC.

This clonotype was detected ten times or more. The chain carries TRBV5-1 and TRBJ2-2, with a weak D call TRBD1 (6 bases). CDR3 length: 14 amino acids. In germline, CDR1 is SGHRS, CDR2 YFSETQ. V was shortened by 5 bases and J by 5 bases, with 13 bases between the two germline ends. CDR3 protein: CASRDSGATGELFF. In DNA form, the CDR3 reads TGCGCCAGCAGGGACAGCGGAGCTACCGGGGAGCTGTTTTTT.

This clonotype was seen at least ten times. V is TRBV20-1 and J is TRBJ2-7; possibly TRBD1 for D (6 bases). The CDR3 runs to 15 residues. CDR1 and CDR2 (germline): DFQATT, SNEGSKA (reference sequence). The V end lost 2 bases, the J end lost 4 bases, and 18 bases lay between the germline ends. CDR3 sequence reads: CSARKGVGAGYEQYF. The CDR3 region has the DNA TGCAGTGCTAGAAAGGGTGTGGGGGCAGGATACGAGCAGTACTTC.

This clonotype was observed many times. In DNA, the CDR3 is TGCAGCGTGGGACAGTTAGACTCTGGAAACACCATATATTTT. Its translation: CSVGQLDSGNTIYF. The V call is TRBV29-1, the J call TRBJ1-3, with TRBD1 matching 7 bases. Germline trimming cut 6 bases from V and 0 bases from J; bases unmatched to any gene: 5. The CDR3 runs to 14 residues. Germline values: CDR1 SQVTM, CDR2 ANQGSEA.

This clonotype turned up a few times. The chain uses TRBV6-5 and TRBJ1-5; possibly TRBD1 for D (6 bases). Germline CDR1 is MNHEY and CDR2 is SVGAGI. Trimming left V 3 bases short and J 7 bases short, with 10 bases between. There are 13 residues in the CDR3. The CDR3 region has the DNA TGTGCCAGCAGTTATCTAGGGGGGCAGCCCCAGCATTTT. It specifies CASSYLGGQPQHF.

In its sample, this clonotype was seen a few times. The V call is TRBV5-8, the J call TRBJ2-3; 7 bases line up with TRBD1. The germline V gene encodes CDR1 SGHTS and CDR2 YDEGEE. There are 16 residues in the CDR3. Germline trimming cut 0 bases from V and 4 bases from J; bases unmatched to any gene: 8. The CDR3 DNA reads TGTGCCAGCAGCTTGGATATCACAGGGGTCCCAGATACGCAGTATTTT. Translated, it gives CASSLDITGVPDTQYF.

This clonotype was detected ten times or more. This chain joins TRBV27 and TRBJ1-1; the D gene is possibly TRBD1 (5 bases). Germline V gene data show CDR1 as MNHEY and CDR2 as SMNVEV (reference sequence). This CDR3 has 14 amino acids. V dropped 7 bases and J dropped 0 bases, with 12 bases sitting between them. The CDR3 reads CASKARGVNTEAFF. DNA of the CDR3: TGTGCCAGCAAAGCTAGGGGAGTGAACACTGAAGCTTTCTTT.

This clonotype was seen more than once but under ten times. This chain links TRBV12-3 or TRBV12-4 with TRBJ2-7, with TRBD2 identical over 12 bases. Germline trimming cut 6 bases from V and 4 bases from J; bases unmatched to any gene: 1. This CDR3 region has 13 residues. As DNA, the CDR3 is TGTGCCAGCAGACTAGCGGGAGGATACGAGCAGTACTTC. Translated: CASRLAGGYEQYF.

The rearrangement uses TRBV7-3 and TRBJ2-2; unclear D gene. This CDR3 has 15 residues. Germline V gives CDR1 SGHTA, CDR2 FQGTGA. Trimming left V 4 bases short and J 0 bases short, with 9 bases between. CDR3 in amino acids: CASSSSTANTGELFF. DNA for the CDR3: TGTGCCAGCAGCTCCTCAACGGCGAACACCGGGGAGCTGTTTTTT.

This clonotype was found a few times. The chain employs TRBV4-1 and TRBJ2-7; D uncertain. Germline V lookup: CDR1 MGHRA, CDR2 YSYEKL. V was cut by 4 bases and J by 0 bases, with 7 bases left in between. CDR3 length: 13 residues. The CDR3 spells CASSPIVSYEQYF. The DNA of the CDR3 is TGCGCCAGCAGCCCCATTGTCTCCTACGAGCAGTACTTC.

Ten or more counts support this clonotype. The gene calls are TRBV27 and TRBJ1-1, with D possibly matching TRBD1 (6 bases). The V gene lost 1 base and the J gene lost 6 bases, with 12 bases spanning the gap. The length of the CDR3 is 14 residues. CDR1 MNHEY and CDR2 SMNVEV come from the germline V gene (reference sequence). CDR3 coding DNA: TGTGCCAGCAGTTTATTAGGGGGAACCGCTGAAGCTTTCTTT. This sequence encodes CASSLLGGTAEAFF.

This clonotype came up a few times. The CDR3 sequence is CASTSVGLLAGHTGELFF. The CDR3 DNA reads TGTGCCAGCACGAGCGTTGGTCTTTTAGCGGGGCACACCGGGGAGCTGTTTTTT. The rearrangement uses TRBV5-6 and TRBJ2-2; 8 positions agree with TRBD2. CDR1 is SGHDT and CDR2 is YYEEEE in the germline V gene. The ends lost 6 bases at V and 3 bases at J; junction bases unmatched: 16. The CDR3 has 18 amino acids.

This clonotype was recorded at least ten times. The rearrangement joins TRBV12-3 or TRBV12-4 to TRBJ2-7; TRBD2 is a possible D gene (6 bases). The CDR3 runs 14 residues. V was shortened by 7 bases and J by 4 bases, with 17 bases between the two germline ends. CDR3 nucleotide sequence: TGTGCCAGCAACACTATGGGACTGTTATACGAGCAGTACTTC. It yields the protein CASNTMGLLYEQYF.

This clonotype was seen ten or more times. The rearrangement joins TRBV29-1 to TRBJ1-5; 10 nucleotides match TRBD1. The ends lost 4 bases at V and 12 bases at J; junction bases unmatched: 3. This CDR3 contains 11 residues. The germline V gene has CDR1 SQVTM and CDR2 ANQGSEA. CDR3 bases: TGCAGCGTTGTGGGACAGGGGCTCCAGCATTTT. This translates into CSVVGQGLQHF.

The gene calls are TRBV4-3 and TRBJ2-7, with TRBD2 as a possible D gene (6 bases). The germline V gene encodes CDR1 LGHNA and CDR2 YSLEER. CDR3 length: 14 amino acids. V gave up 4 bases and J gave up 1 base, with 11 bases separating them. This chain's CDR3 is CASSPGLGSYEQYF. CDR3 nucleotides: TGCGCCAGCAGCCCGGGACTCGGGTCCTACGAGCAGTACTTC.

This clonotype was detected many times. The chain has TRBV6-1 and TRBJ1-3; maybe TRBD1 (5 bases). V was trimmed by 7 bases and J by 5 bases, leaving 18 bases between them. Germline V lookup: CDR1 MNHNS, CDR2 SASEGT. The CDR3 has 15 residues. CDR3: CASIAGPVDRNTIYF. The CDR3, as DNA: TGTGCCAGCATCGCAGGGCCCGTTGATCGAAACACCATATATTTT.